This passage covers 26 T cell receptor beta chains from one sample sequenced in a study of metastatic and nonmetastatic thyroid tumors. TCRdb redid the clone calls on the PCR reads using MiXCR. The sample yields over 50,000 clones, roughly 30% seen once. Before thyroid surgery, none of the patients had received any treatment. The source material was blood. Receptor source: a female donor with papillary thyroid cancer or a benign thyroid nodule (not recorded which). Some clones in this sample may be carry-over from other donors' samples.

The chain combines TRBV7-8 with TRBJ1-5; TRBD1 aligns across 9 bases. Germline CDR1 reads SGHVS; CDR2 reads FQNEAQ. The CDR3 length is 16 residues. After removal of 5 bases from V and 4 bases from J, the junction contained 9 bases not matched to a gene. The CDR3 loop is CASSLDRGSSNQPQHF. CDR3 in DNA: TGTGCCAGCAGCCTGGACAGGGGATCGTCGAATCAGCCCCAGCATTTT.

The V gene is TRBV7-6, the J gene TRBJ2-3; TRBD1 agrees at 9 bases. The CDR3 totals 15 residues. CDR1 SGHVS and CDR2 FNYEAQ come from the germline V gene. Trimming took 4 bases from V and 2 from J; bases not matched to a gene: 4. CDR3 protein: CASSSGQGITDTQYF. The CDR3 DNA sequence: TGTGCCAGCAGCTCAGGACAGGGGATCACAGATACGCAGTATTTT.

This clone turned up a few times. J is TRBJ2-5 and V is TRBV5-1; a possible D gene is TRBD2 (6 bases). The V gene lost 0 bases and the J gene lost 5 bases, with 17 bases spanning the gap. Germline CDR1 and CDR2: SGHRS and YFSETQ. There are 16 residues in the CDR3. The CDR3 DNA is TGCGCCAGCAGCTTGGCGGGGACTTTCCGGAGGGAGACCCAGTACTTC. This gives the protein CASSLAGTFRRETQYF. Full variable domain (remainder filled in from reference TRBV5-1 and TRBJ2-5): KAGVTQTPRYLIKTRGQQVTLSCSPISGHRSVSWYQQTPGQGLQFLFEYFSETQRNKGNFPGRFSGRQFSNSRSEMNVSTLELGDSALYLCASSLAGTFRRETQYFGPGTRLLVL.

This clone was seen repeatedly, ten times or more. A clone one base away is much larger, so this may be a read error. The same CDR3 arises from other DNA sequences in this sample as well. CDR3 sequence: CAISPGQHNNQPQHF. CDR3 bases: TGTGCCATCAGCCCGGGACAGCACAACAATCAGCCCCAGCATTTT. V gene TRBV10-3 combines with J gene TRBJ1-5; 7 bases line up with TRBD1. CDR1 and CDR2 (germline): ENHRY, SYGVKD. V shed 6 bases and J 3 bases; nucleotides not matched to a gene: 8. The length of the CDR3 is 15 residues.

The chain is built from TRBV20-1 and TRBJ2-7, with a weak D call TRBD2 (6 bases). Germline loops: CDR1 DFQATT, CDR2 SNEGSKA (reference sequence). CDR3 length equals 13 residues. V was shortened by 6 bases and J by 7 bases, with 19 bases between the two germline ends. In DNA form, the CDR3 reads TGCAGTGCGCCCGGGACGGCCGCGGGGGAGCAGTACTTC. Amino acid sequence: CSAPGTAAGEQYF.

The rearrangement joins TRBV7-9 to TRBJ2-7, with D possibly TRBD1 on 7 matching bases. Trimming took off 4 bases at V and 3 bases at J, with 10 bases between the two ends. The germline V gene has CDR1 SEHNR and CDR2 FQNEAQ (reference sequence). The CDR3 runs 13 residues. The chain's CDR3 is CASSSQGGYEQYF. The CDR3 region has the DNA TGTGCCAGCAGCTCCCAGGGGGGCTACGAGCAGTACTTC. Looking up the rest from reference TRBV7-9 and TRBJ2-7 gives the full variable domain: DTGVSQNPRHKITKRGQNVTFRCDPISEHNRLYWYRQTLGQGPEFLTYFQNEAQLEKSRLLSDRFSAERPKGSFSTLEIQRTEQGDSAMYLCASSSQGGYEQYFGPGTRLTVT.

This rearrangement joins TRBV11-3 to TRBJ1-1, with 9 bases fitting TRBD1. The CDR3 loop spans 14 amino acids. The V gene's germline CDR1 is SGHNT and CDR2 YENEEA. V lost 7 bases and J lost 3; bases outside the gene matches: 6. This chain's CDR3 is CASKRQGDDTEAFF. Here the CDR3 DNA reads TGTGCCAGCAAAAGACAGGGGGACGACACTGAAGCTTTCTTT. The full variable domain, its missing parts supplied by reference TRBV11-3 and TRBJ1-1, is EAGVVQSPRYKIIEKKQPVAFWCNPISGHNTLYWYLQNLGQGPELLIRYENEEAVDDSQLPKDRFSAERLKGVDSTLKIQPAELGDSAVYLCASKRQGDDTEAFFGQGTRLTVV.

The V gene is TRBV6-1, the J gene TRBJ1-2; TRBD1 matches 7 bases. The CDR3 covers 13 residues. V shed 7 bases, J shed 6 bases, and the junction held 8 bases outside the gene matches. The germline gives CDR1 MNHNS, CDR2 SASEGT. The DNA for the CDR3 is TGTGCCAGCACGAGAACAGGGGCGGATGGCTACACCTTC. This sequence encodes CASTRTGADGYTF.

The V call is TRBV7-9, the J call TRBJ2-7; 11 bases fit TRBD1. This CDR3 is 15 amino acids long. The germline CDR1 and CDR2 sequences are SEHNR and FQNEAQ (reference sequence). Unmatched junction bases numbered 3, after V lost 1 base and J lost 4 bases. CDR3 amino acids: CASSLGDRGLYEQYF. The CDR3 bases are TGTGCCAGCAGCTTAGGGGACAGGGGGTTGTACGAGCAGTACTTC.

This clone was observed a handful of times. The chain links TRBV11-2 to TRBJ2-2, with D tentatively TRBD1 (6 bases). The V gene lost 4 bases and the J gene lost 1 base, with 10 bases spanning the gap. This CDR3 has 15 amino acids. Germline V lookup: CDR1 SGHAT, CDR2 FQNNGV. The CDR3: CASSSSRGNTGELFF. The DNA of the CDR3 is TGTGCCAGCAGCTCCTCCAGGGGGAACACCGGGGAGCTGTTTTTT.

This clone was counted a few times. V and J are TRBV12-3 or TRBV12-4 and TRBJ2-1; 12 nucleotides agree with TRBD2. V shed 2 bases and J 7 bases; nucleotides not matched to a gene: 12. This CDR3 region has 18 residues. The CDR3 here is CASSLLTSGSRKGNEQFF. In DNA, the CDR3 is TGTGCCAGCAGTTTACTGACTAGCGGGAGTCGAAAGGGGAATGAGCAGTTCTTC.

In this sample, this clone turned up a few times. The germline gene is not matched at one end of the junction; a read error may be the cause. The V call is TRBV6-5, the J call TRBJ2-7; no firm D call. Germline CDR1 is MNHEY and CDR2 is SVGAGI. The CDR3 runs 15 residues. In nucleotides, the CDR3 is TGTGCCAGCAGTTACAGTGCAGCCTATACCTACGAGCAGCACTTC. Its translation: CASSYSAAYTYEQHF.

As regards this clone: Since the CDR3 does not end with the conserved phenylalanine or tryptophan, this likely comes from a read error. The gene calls are TRBV20-1 and TRBJ1-2; D is undetermined. Germline values: CDR1 DFQATT, CDR2 SNEGSKA (reference sequence). CDR3 length: 13 residues. CDR3 in DNA: TGCAGTGCTGGAGACTTGGGAAACTATGGCTACACCTGC. Protein: CSAGDLGNYGYTC.

This clone was picked up a small number of times. The J gene is TRBJ1-2, the V gene TRBV6-1, with D tentatively TRBD1 (6 bases). There are 14 residues in the CDR3. Germline CDR1 and CDR2: MNHNS and SASEGT. Between the trimmed V and J ends, which lost 5 bases and 3 bases, there was a span of 13 bases. CDR3 sequence (DNA): TGTGCCAGCAGTCGGTACGCAGGGGACTATGGCTACACCTTC. It yields the protein CASSRYAGDYGYTF.

The table lists this clone with many counts. The V and J genes are TRBV30 and TRBJ1-6; D is possibly TRBD1 (6 bases). Trimming shortened V by 8 bases and J by 3 bases, and 11 bases separated the two germline ends. The length of the CDR3 is 13 residues. Germline V gives CDR1 GTSNPN, CDR2 SVGIG (reference sequence). The CDR3 loop is CARGGDYNSPLHF. The CDR3 nucleotides are TGTGCCCGAGGGGGGGACTATAATTCACCCCTCCACTTT.

This chain joins TRBV3-1 and TRBJ1-2, with TRBD1 matching 7 bases. CDR1 and CDR2 from the germline V gene are LGHDT and YNNKEL (reference sequence). CDR3 length equals 14 residues. V shed 4 bases, J shed 0 bases, and the junction held 2 bases outside the gene matches. The DNA for the CDR3 is TGTGCCAGCAGCCGAGGGACAGCTAACTATGGCTACACCTTC. Amino acid sequence: CASSRGTANYGYTF.

Only a few counts were recorded for this clone. The V call is TRBV28, the J call TRBJ1-1, with 9 bases aligning to TRBD1. This CDR3 is 15 amino acids long. Germline V CDR1 and CDR2: MDHEN, SYDVKM. Losses at the gene ends were 2 bases for V and 3 bases for J; bases not matched to a gene: 4. CDR3 nucleotides: TGTGCCAGCAGTTTACCGGGACAGGGCTACACTGAAGCTTTCTTT. Its protein is CASSLPGQGYTEAFF.

With regard to this clone: Relative to the germline gene, one junction end is altered; a read error may explain this. Within the sample, other DNA sequences also encode this same CDR3. CDR3 DNA sequence: TGTGCCACCAGCAGAGAGCCGGGACAGTCGAACACTGAAGCCTTCTTC. Translating gives CATSREPGQSNTEAFF. The chain links TRBV15 to TRBJ1-1; TRBD1 matches at 7 bases. CDR3 length: 16 amino acids. Germline V CDR1 and CDR2: LNHNV, YYDKDF (reference sequence).

This clone was recorded a few times. This chain connects TRBV6-5 to TRBJ1-1; D possibly corresponds to TRBD1 (5 bases). CDR1 is MNHEY, CDR2 SVGAGI, per germline. V was shortened by 0 bases and J by 6 bases, with 14 bases between the two germline ends. CDR3 size: 15 residues. The CDR3 is CASSYSSGGIAEAFF. In DNA, the CDR3 is TGTGCCAGCAGTTACTCGTCCGGGGGGATCGCTGAAGCTTTCTTT.

V usage is TRBV27 and J usage is TRBJ2-7; either TRBD1 or TRBD2 may supply D (6 bases each). CDR3 size: 15 residues. In germline, CDR1 is MNHEY, CDR2 SMNVEV (reference sequence). Trimming left V 0 bases short and J 3 bases short, with 12 bases between. The CDR3 is CASSLSGGGSYEQYF. In DNA, the CDR3 is TGTGCCAGCAGTTTATCGGGGGGCGGAAGCTACGAGCAGTACTTC.

This clone came up many times. A read error is possible here, since a much larger clone lies one base away. The chain couples TRBV6-2 or TRBV6-3 to TRBJ1-5; weak D call: TRBD1 (5 bases). Germline lookup yields CDR1 MNHEY and CDR2 SVGEGT. CDR3 size: 13 residues. The CDR3 protein is CASGEGRNQPQHF. The CDR3 DNA sequence: TGTGCCAGCGGTGAGGGGCGCAATCAGCCCCAGCACTTT.

This chain uses TRBV5-1 with TRBJ1-2; 8 nucleotides line up with TRBD1. This CDR3 is built from 16 residues. The V and J ends lost 4 bases and 1 base, in that order; junction bases with no gene match: 9. Germline-derived CDR1 and CDR2 are SGHRS and YFSETQ. DNA for the CDR3: TGCGCCAGCAGCACGACCATTACAGGGGGTAACTATGGCTACACCTTC. This encodes CASSTTITGGNYGYTF.

V usage is TRBV20-1 and J usage is TRBJ2-7, with 7 bases aligning to TRBD1. The CDR3 runs to 15 residues. Germline values: CDR1 DFQATT, CDR2 SNEGSKA (reference sequence). Trimming cost V 0 bases and J 3 bases; bases outside gene matches: 8. CDR3 in amino acids: CSARDLTGSSYEQYF. The DNA of the CDR3 is TGCAGTGCTAGAGATTTGACAGGGAGCAGCTACGAGCAGTACTTC.

The chain has TRBV9 and TRBJ2-1; maybe TRBD1 (6 bases). V lost 3 bases, J lost 7 bases, and 11 bases lay in between. In germline, CDR1 is SGDLS, CDR2 YYNGEE. There are 13 residues in the CDR3. The CDR3 reads CASSGSQGNEQFF. The DNA of the CDR3 is TGTGCCAGCAGCGGGAGCCAGGGGAATGAGCAGTTCTTC.

This clone has a count of ten or more. This chain joins TRBV6-1 and TRBJ1-6; D remains unclear. The CDR3 extends over 16 amino acids. V dropped 2 bases and J dropped 10 bases, with 18 bases sitting between them. Germline CDR1 reads MNHNS; CDR2 reads SASEGT. The CDR3 DNA reads as TGTGCCAGCAGTGAACTGGTGGCAGCGGGTAGCTCACCCCTCCACTTT. Protein sequence: CASSELVAAGSSPLHF.

V and J are TRBV7-9 and TRBJ2-2; TRBD2 agrees at 9 bases. The CDR3 covers 15 residues. CDR1 SEHNR and CDR2 FQNEAQ come from the germline V gene (reference sequence). The J segment lost 4 bases and the V segment lost 3 bases, leaving 3 bases of the junction unmatched. The CDR3 is CASSLELAGTGELFF. The DNA of the CDR3 is TGTGCCAGCAGCTTGGAACTAGCGGGCACCGGGGAGCTGTTTTTT. Full variable domain (rest looked up from reference TRBV7-9 and TRBJ2-2): DTGVSQNPRHKITKRGQNVTFRCDPISEHNRLYWYRQTLGQGPEFLTYFQNEAQLEKSRLLSDRFSAERPKGSFSTLEIQRTEQGDSAMYLCASSLELAGTGELFFGEGSRLTVL.